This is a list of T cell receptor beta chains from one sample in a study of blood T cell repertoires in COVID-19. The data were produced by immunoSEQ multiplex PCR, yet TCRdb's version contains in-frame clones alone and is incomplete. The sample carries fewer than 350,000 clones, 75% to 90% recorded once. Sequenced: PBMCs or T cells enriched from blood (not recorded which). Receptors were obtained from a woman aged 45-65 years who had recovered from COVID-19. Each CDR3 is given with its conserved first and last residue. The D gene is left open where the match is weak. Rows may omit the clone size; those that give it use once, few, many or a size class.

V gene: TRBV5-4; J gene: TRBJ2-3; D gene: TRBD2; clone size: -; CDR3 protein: CASSNGLAAITSTDTQYF; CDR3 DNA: TGTGCCAGCAGCAACGGACTAGCGGCAATTACTAGCACAGATACGCAGTATTTT
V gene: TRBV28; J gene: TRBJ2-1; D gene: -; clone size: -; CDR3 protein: CASSSTVLNEQFF; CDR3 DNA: TGTGCCAGCAGTTCTACTGTTCTCAATGAGCAGTTCTTC
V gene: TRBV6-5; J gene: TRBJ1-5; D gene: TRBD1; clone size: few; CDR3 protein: CASSRDRGQPQHF; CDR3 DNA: TGTGCCAGCAGCAGAGACAGGGGCCAGCCCCAGCATTTT
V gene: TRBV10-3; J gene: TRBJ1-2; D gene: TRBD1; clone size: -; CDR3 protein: CATGQGQYGYTF; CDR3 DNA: TGTGCCACCGGCCAGGGACAGTATGGCTACACCTTC
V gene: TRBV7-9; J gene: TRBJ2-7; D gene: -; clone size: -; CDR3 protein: CASSLAGPAEQYF; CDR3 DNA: TGTGCCAGCAGCTTAGCTGGGCCAGCCGAGCAGTACTTC
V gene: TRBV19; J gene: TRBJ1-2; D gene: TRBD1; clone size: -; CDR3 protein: CAAQQTGVNYGYTF; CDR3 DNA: TGTGCCGCCCAACAGACAGGGGTTAATTATGGCTACACCTTC
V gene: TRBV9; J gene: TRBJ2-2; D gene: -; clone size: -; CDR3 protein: CASSSPGVGELFF; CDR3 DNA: TGTGCCAGCAGCTCCCCCGGTGTCGGGGAGCTGTTTTTT
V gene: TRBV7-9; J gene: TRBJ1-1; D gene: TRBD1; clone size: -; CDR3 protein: CASRRGPAEAFF; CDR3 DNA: TGTGCCAGCAGGAGGGGGCCCGCTGAAGCTTTCTTT
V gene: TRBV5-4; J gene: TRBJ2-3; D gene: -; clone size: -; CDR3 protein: CASRSQISTDTQYF; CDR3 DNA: TGTGCCAGCAGATCCCAGATTAGCACAGATACGCAGTATTTT
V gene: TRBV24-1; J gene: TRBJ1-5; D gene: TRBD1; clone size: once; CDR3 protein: CATRGQGADNQPQHF; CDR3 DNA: TGTGCCACTAGAGGACAGGGGGCGGACAATCAGCCCCAGCATTTT
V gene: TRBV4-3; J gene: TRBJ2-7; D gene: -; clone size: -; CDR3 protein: CASSQHGVPRDEQYF; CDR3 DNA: TGCGCCAGCAGCCAACACGGAGTGCCGAGGGACGAGCAGTACTTC
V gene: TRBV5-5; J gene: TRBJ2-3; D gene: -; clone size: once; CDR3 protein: CASSLGGTTDTQYF; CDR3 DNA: TGTGCCAGCAGCCTCGGAGGAACCACAGATACGCAGTATTTT
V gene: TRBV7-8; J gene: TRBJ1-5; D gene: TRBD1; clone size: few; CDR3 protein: CASSPRQGRGNQPQHF; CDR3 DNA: TGTGCCAGCAGCCCTCGACAGGGTAGGGGCAATCAGCCCCAGCATTTT
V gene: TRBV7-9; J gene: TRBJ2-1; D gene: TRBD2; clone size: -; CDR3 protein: CASRTSGGADNEQFF; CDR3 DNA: TGTGCCAGCAGAACTAGCGGGGGGGCAGACAATGAGCAGTTCTTC
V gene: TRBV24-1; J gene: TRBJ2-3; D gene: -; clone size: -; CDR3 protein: CATSDDRPGGTDTQYF; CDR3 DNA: TGTGCCACCAGTGATGATAGACCTGGCGGAACAGATACGCAGTATTTT
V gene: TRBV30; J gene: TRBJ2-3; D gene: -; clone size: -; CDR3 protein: CAWSVLRDPDTQYF; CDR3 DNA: TGTGCCTGGAGTGTACTGCGGGACCCAGATACGCAGTATTTT
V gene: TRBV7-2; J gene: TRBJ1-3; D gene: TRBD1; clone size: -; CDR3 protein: CASSLPTGGKTGNTIYF; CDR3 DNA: TGTGCCAGCAGCTTACCTACAGGGGGCAAAACTGGAAACACCATATATTTT
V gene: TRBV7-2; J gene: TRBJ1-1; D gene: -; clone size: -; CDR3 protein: CASRLQGGSVNTEAFF; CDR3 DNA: TGTGCCAGCAGATTACAGGGCGGGAGTGTGAACACTGAAGCTTTCTTT
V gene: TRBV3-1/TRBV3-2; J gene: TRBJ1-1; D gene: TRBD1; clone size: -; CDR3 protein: CASSKQGGGTEAFF; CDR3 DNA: TGTGCCAGCAGCAAACAGGGGGGTGGCACTGAAGCTTTCTTT
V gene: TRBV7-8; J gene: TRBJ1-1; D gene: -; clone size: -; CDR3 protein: CASSRPPGQWGNTEAFF; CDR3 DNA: TGTGCCAGCAGTAGACCTCCGGGACAATGGGGGAACACTGAAGCTTTCTTT
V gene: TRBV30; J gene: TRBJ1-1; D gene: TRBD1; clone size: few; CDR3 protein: CAANRGFAEAFF; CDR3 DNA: TGTGCCGCTAACAGGGGTTTCGCTGAAGCTTTCTTT
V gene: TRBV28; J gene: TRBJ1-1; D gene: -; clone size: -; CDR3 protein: CASRSPAEAFF; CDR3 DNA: TGTGCCAGCAGGAGCCCCGCGGAAGCTTTCTTT
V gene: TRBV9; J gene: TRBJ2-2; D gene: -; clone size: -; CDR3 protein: CASSVHHFTGTGELFF; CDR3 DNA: TGTGCCAGCAGCGTCCATCATTTTACAGGGACCGGGGAGCTGTTTTTT
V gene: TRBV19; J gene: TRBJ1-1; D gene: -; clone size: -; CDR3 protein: CASSTGQIEAFF; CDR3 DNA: TGTGCCAGTAGTACCGGACAGATTGAAGCTTTCTTT
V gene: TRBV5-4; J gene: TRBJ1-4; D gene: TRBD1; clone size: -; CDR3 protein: CASSGTGGTNEKLFF; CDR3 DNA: TGTGCCAGCAGCGGTACAGGGGGCACTAATGAAAAACTGTTTTTT